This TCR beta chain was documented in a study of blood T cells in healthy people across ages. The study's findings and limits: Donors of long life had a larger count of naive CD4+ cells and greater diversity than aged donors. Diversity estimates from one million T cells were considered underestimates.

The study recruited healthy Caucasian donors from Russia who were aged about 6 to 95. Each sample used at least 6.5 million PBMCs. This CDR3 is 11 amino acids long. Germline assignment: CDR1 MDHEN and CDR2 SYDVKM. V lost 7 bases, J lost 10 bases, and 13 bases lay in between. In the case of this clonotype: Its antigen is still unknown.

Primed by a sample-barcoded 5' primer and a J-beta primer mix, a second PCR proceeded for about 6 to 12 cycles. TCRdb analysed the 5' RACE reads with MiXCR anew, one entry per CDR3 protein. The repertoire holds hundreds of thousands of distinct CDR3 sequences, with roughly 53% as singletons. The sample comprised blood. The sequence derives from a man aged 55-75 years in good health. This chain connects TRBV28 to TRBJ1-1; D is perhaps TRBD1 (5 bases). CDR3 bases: TGTGCCAGCATCGCCGGGACGGTAGCTTTCTTT. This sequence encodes CASIAGTVAFF.